This T cell receptor (beta chain) was retrieved from a study of T cells in women clearing cervical HPV infection. On the study more broadly: Controls were women whose single incident HPV16 infection cleared within 12 months without precancer or cancer. Blood came at first lesion visit for cases, post-clearance for controls. Study results and limitations: It is unknown whether associations predate infection; no effector/memory or HPV-specific sorting. CIN3+ cases had significantly higher TCR repertoire richness than controls, but evenness did not differ.

From germline, CDR1 is SGDLS and CDR2 YYNGEE. This CDR3 contains 15 residues. V was cut by 0 bases and J by 4 bases, with 11 bases left in between. TCRdb's table, derived via immunoSEQ multiplex PCR, lists solely in-frame clones and lacks some. The sample holds around 39,000 clones. In the case of this clone: The antigen is unknown. The CDR3 is cut off 3 residues early in the read; its end comes from the germline J gene.

The V and J genes are TRBV9 and TRBJ2-1; no firm D call. The receptor's source is a woman between 18 and 75 years old with a cervical HPV16 infection that either progressed to CIN3+ or cleared (not recorded which). The sequenced sample consisted of blood buffy coat. Incomplete CDR3 DNA: TGTGCCAGCAGCGTAGGTGGGCCATCTTACAATGAG. Protein: CASSVGGPSYNE. The full CDR3 reads CASSVGGPSYNEQFF.